The text below deals with one T cell receptor (beta chain). Its antigen is not identified. This entry comes from a study of human T cells and chemical hapten exposure. Study in general: Small volume differences among pooled libraries mainly caused per-sample TCR yield variation. Overall study results and limits: There was no change with DPC sensitization in TCRs above 1 in 1000 frequency.

From germline, CDR1 is MGHRA and CDR2 YSYEKL. Trimming removed 0 bases from V and 1 base from J, with 12 bases in between. The CDR3 is 16 residues long. Unseparated into fractions, whole blood served as the source from which total RNA was extracted. What the library attached to individual cDNA molecules were unique molecular identifiers. In the original processing: Sample TCR totals centred on a median of approximately 96,000, ranging roughly 23,224 to 690,600. TCRdb re-called the 5' RACE reads with MiXCR, one entry per CDR3 protein. Here the V and J calls rest on TCRdb's processing, not on the authors' analysis. The top ten hold nearly 7% of the sample, which has 75,000 or so distinct CDR3 sequences, more than 15% seen once.

This sequence was found in a female donor in good health. The chain links TRBV4-1 to TRBJ1-2; D gene uncertain. The CDR3 protein is CASSQDVSRNNYGYTF. CDR3 DNA sequence: TGCGCCAGCAGCCAAGATGTGTCCAGGAATAACTATGGCTACACCTTC.